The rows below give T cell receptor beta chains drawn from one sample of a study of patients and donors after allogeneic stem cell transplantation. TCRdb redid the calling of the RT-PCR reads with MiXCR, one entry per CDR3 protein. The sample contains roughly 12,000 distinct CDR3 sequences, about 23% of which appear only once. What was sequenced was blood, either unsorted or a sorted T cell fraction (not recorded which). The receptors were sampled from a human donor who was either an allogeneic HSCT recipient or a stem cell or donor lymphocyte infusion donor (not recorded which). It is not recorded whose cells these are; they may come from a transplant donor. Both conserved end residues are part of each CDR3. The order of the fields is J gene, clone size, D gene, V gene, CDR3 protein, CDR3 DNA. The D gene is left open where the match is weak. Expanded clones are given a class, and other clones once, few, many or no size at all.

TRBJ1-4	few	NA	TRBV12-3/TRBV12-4	CASNMNTGSSRSNEKLFF	TGTGCCAGCAACATGAACACAGGGTCCTCCCGCTCTAATGAAAAACTGTTTTTT
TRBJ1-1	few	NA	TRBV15	CATSRDPGQGYTEAFF	TGTGCCACCAGCAGAGATCCGGGACAAGGTTATACTGAAGCTTTCTTT
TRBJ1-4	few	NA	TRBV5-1	CASSPRRDRLNEKLFF	TGCGCCAGCAGCCCCCGAAGAGACAGACTTAATGAAAAACTGTTTTTT
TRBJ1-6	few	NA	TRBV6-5	CASSYDGYNSPLHF	TGTGCCAGCAGTTACGACGGCTATAATTCACCCCTCCACTTT
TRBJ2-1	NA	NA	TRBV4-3	CASSQVRLGGNEQFF	TGCGCCAGCAGCCAGGTCAGGCTTGGGGGTAATGAGCAGTTCTTC
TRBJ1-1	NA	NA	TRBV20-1	CSARKGRGGTEAFF	TGCAGTGCTAGGAAAGGACGGGGGGGCACTGAAGCTTTCTTT
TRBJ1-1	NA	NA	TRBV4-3	CASSQGAFWTEAFF	TGCGCCAGCAGCCAAGGAGCATTCTGGACTGAAGCTTTCTTT
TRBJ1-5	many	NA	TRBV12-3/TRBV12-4	CASSLNDKQPQHF	TGTGCCAGCAGTTTAAACGACAAACAGCCCCAGCATTTT
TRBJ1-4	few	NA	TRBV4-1	CASSKGGAGEKLFF	TGCGCCAGCAGCAAAGGGGGGGCTGGTGAAAAACTGTTTTTT
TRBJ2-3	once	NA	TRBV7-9	CASSLGLRVPQFHTDTQYF	TGTGCCAGCAGCTTAGGGTTGCGTGTCCCCCAGTTTCACACAGATACGCAGTATTTT
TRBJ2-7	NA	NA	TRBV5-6	CASSSEGYEQYF	TGTGCCAGCAGCTCGGAGGGTTACGAGCAGTACTTC
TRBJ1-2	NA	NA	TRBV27	CASSLRAESYGYTF	TGTGCCAGCAGTTTAAGGGCAGAGTCCTATGGCTACACCTTC
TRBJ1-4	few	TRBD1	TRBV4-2	CASSRTGGRPSDEKLFF	TGTGCCAGCAGCCGGACAGGGGGGCGACCTTCGGATGAAAAACTGTTTTTT
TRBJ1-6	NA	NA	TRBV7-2	CASSLAQWVGTPLHF	TGTGCCAGCAGCTTAGCACAGTGGGTCGGGACACCCCTCCACTTT
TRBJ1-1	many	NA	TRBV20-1	CSATPDLPNTEAFF	TGCAGTGCTACCCCGGACCTCCCGAACACTGAAGCTTTCTTT
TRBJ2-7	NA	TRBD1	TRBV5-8	CASSLGGTGSSEQYF	TGTGCCAGCAGCTTGGGGGGGACAGGGAGCTCCGAGCAGTACTTC
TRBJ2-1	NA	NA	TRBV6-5	CASSPLPTTEGGGNEQFF	TGTGCCAGCAGCCCACTGCCTACTACCGAGGGGGGTGGCAATGAGCAGTTCTTC
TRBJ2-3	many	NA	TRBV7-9	CASSPTTDTQYF	TGTGCCAGCAGCCCTACCACAGATACGCAGTATTTT
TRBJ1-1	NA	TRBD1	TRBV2	CASPTGTGVFF	TGTGCCAGCCCTACCGGGACAGGGGTTTTCTTT
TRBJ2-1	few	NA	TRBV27	CASSLRAPVSHEQFF	TGTGCCAGCAGTCTCCGGGCCCCTGTGAGCCATGAGCAGTTCTTC
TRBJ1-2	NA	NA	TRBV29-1	CSVYPSTPYYGYTF	TGCAGCGTTTACCCTTCGACACCTTATTATGGCTACACCTTC
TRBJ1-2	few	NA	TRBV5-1	CASGINTFNYGYTF	TGCGCCAGCGGAATAAACACTTTTAACTATGGCTACACCTTC
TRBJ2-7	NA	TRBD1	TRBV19	CASSTLLQGVNEQYF	TGTGCCAGTAGTACCCTCCTACAGGGGGTGAACGAGCAGTACTTC
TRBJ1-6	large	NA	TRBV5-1	CASSPDGKAPLHF	TGCGCCAGCAGCCCGGACGGGAAGGCACCCCTCCACTTT
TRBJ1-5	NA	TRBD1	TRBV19	CASTGTGRSSQPQHF	TGTGCCAGCACAGGGACAGGGCGGAGTTCTCAGCCCCAGCATTTT
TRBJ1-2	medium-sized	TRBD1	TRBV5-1	CASSLDRGYGYTF	TGCGCCAGCAGCTTGGACAGGGGCTATGGCTACACCTTC
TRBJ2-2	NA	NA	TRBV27	CAISGSRTGELFF	TGTGCCATCTCGGGTAGCAGAACCGGGGAGCTGTTTTTT
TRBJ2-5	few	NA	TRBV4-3	CASSQEGRRGETQYF	TGCGCCAGCAGCCAAGAGGGGCGGAGAGGGGAGACCCAGTACTTC
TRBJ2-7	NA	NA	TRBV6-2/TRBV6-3	CASSFLGGGYEQYF	TGTGCCAGCAGTTTCCTCGGGGGCGGCTACGAGCAGTACTTC
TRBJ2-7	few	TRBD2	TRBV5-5	CASRGDFSYEQYF	TGTGCCAGTCGGGGGGACTTCTCCTACGAGCAGTACTTC
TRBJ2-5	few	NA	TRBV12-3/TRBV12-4	CASSLRGAGETQYF	TGTGCCAGCAGTTTACGGGGGGCTGGGGAGACCCAGTACTTC
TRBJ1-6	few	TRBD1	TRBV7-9	CASSSPGQGGPLHF	TGTGCCAGCAGCTCCCCTGGACAGGGAGGACCCCTCCACTTT
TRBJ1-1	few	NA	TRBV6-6	CASSPLQPNTEAFF	TGTGCCAGCAGTCCCCTCCAGCCCAACACTGAAGCTTTCTTT
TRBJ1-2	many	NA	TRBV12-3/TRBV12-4	CASSLGHGYTF	TGTGCCAGCAGTCTTGGTCATGGCTACACCTTC
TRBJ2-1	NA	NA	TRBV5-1	CASSIDHRKNNEQFF	TGCGCCAGCAGCATAGACCATCGTAAGAACAATGAGCAGTTCTTC
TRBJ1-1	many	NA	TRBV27	CASSFIPTDSTEAFF	TGTGCCAGCAGTTTCATCCCGACAGATTCGACTGAAGCTTTCTTT
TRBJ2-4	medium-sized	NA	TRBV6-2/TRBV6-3	CASTMWGPRSNIQYF	TGTGCCAGCACTATGTGGGGCCCGCGGTCGAACATTCAGTACTTC
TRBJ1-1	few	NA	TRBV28	CASSRGGRTEAFF	TGTGCCAGCAGCCGTGGGGGGCGCACTGAAGCTTTCTTT
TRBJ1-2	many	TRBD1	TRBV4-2	CASSPGDRGSNYGYTF	TGTGCCAGCAGCCCAGGAGACAGGGGAAGTAACTATGGCTACACCTTC
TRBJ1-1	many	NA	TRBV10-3	CAISDWGTEAFF	TGTGCCATCAGTGACTGGGGGACTGAAGCTTTCTTT
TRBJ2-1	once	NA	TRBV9	CASSPRHSGPNEQFF	TGTGCCAGCAGCCCTCGGCACTCGGGACCAAATGAGCAGTTCTTC
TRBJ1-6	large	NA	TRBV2	CASSAKRTWAISPLHF	TGTGCCAGCAGTGCCAAAAGGACTTGGGCCATTTCACCCCTCCACTTT
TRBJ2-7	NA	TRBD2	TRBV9	CASSRGTSGSYEQYF	TGTGCCAGCAGCCGCGGGACTAGCGGGAGCTACGAGCAGTACTTC
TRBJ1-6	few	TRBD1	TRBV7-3	CASSYYRGSPLHF	TGTGCCAGCAGCTACTACAGGGGGTCACCCCTCCACTTT
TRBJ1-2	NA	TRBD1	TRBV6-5	CASSYDRGNGYTF	TGTGCCAGCAGTTACGACAGGGGGAATGGCTACACCTTC
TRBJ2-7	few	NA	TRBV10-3	CAISDGAGAYEQYF	TGTGCCATCAGTGACGGGGCAGGGGCCTACGAGCAGTACTTC
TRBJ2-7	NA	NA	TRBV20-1	CSATDSHSYEQYF	TGCAGTGCAACCGACAGTCACTCCTACGAGCAGTACTTC
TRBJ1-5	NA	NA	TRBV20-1	CSARAGDRTWPQHF	TGCAGTGCTAGAGCGGGGGATAGAACTTGGCCCCAGCATTTT
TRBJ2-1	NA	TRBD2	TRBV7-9	CASSRTGTSIYEQFF	TGTGCCAGCAGTCGGACCGGGACTAGCATATATGAGCAGTTCTTC
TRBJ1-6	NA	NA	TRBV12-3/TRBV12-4	CASRQQGGQNSPLHF	TGTGCCAGCAGGCAACAGGGTGGGCAAAATTCACCCCTCCACTTT
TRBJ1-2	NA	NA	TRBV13	CASSPGPDYGYTF	TGTGCCAGCAGCCCCGGGCCAGACTATGGCTACACCTTC
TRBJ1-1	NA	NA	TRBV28	CASSFTPTRTEAFF	TGTGCCAGCAGTTTCACCCCGACGCGCACTGAAGCTTTCTTT
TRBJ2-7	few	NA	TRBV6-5	CASSSTGTPSYEQYF	TGTGCCAGCAGTTCTACCGGGACGCCCTCCTACGAGCAGTACTTC
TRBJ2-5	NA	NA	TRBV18	CASSPMAGQETQYF	TGTGCCAGCTCACCAATGGCAGGCCAAGAGACCCAGTACTTC
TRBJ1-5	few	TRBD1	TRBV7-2	CASSTRQGDQPQHF	TGTGCCAGCAGCACCCGACAGGGGGATCAGCCCCAGCATTTT
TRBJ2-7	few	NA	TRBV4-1	CASSQGGGQTYEQYF	TGCGCCAGCAGCCAAGGGGGGGGGCAGACCTACGAGCAGTACTTC
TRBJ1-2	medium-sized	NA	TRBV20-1	CSASVGLGFTF	TGCAGTGCTAGTGTCGGTTTGGGGTTCACCTTC